This T cell receptor beta chain came from a study of cytomegalovirus exposure and HLA in healthy donors (dated by TCRdb to about 2017). Study-level background: An earlier analysis of 587 of the donors reported over 250 Gb of sequence data and 117 million unique TCR beta sequences obtained from roughly 180 million T cells. An early release that covered 500 to 800 HLA-typed donors contained around 300 gigabases of sequencing data and roughly 84 million unique TCR sequences. Of the roughly 400 genotyped donors, roughly 80% fell in the genetic ancestry cluster associated with self-reported Caucasian donors. The study aimed to test whether cataloging public T cell receptors could reveal signatures of past pathogen exposure. The T cell repertoires of around 730 subjects were profiled by immunosequencing and related to cytomegalovirus serostatus. Besides the first cohort of 550 to 750 subjects, a separate validation cohort made up of 120 or so different subjects was used. The study combined high-throughput TCR immunosequencing, statistical association of individual TCRs with disease status, and machine learning to predict cytomegalovirus infection status. In a later analysis, previously published TCR beta repertoires from several hundred donors were re-analyzed and high-resolution HLA genotyping was added so that TCR occurrence patterns could be studied. Rather than drawing on any new phenotypic data, the later analysis identified candidate immune exposures from TCR beta sequences and the way those sequences occurred across donors. In an earlier analysis of a few hundred of the donors, high-throughput TCR beta sequencing was used to judge whether each TCR beta V gene segment behaved as functional or pseudogenic. Donor age, sex, ethnicity and CMV serostatus were collected together with the repertoire data. In a later genetic analysis, genome-wide SNP genotypes for about three fifths of the roughly 670 donors were used, and that subset was treated as a discovery cohort. Every repertoire in the discovery cohort had been generated on one and the same sequencing platform. Class I and class II HLA loci were covered by the typing at four-digit resolution. The number of donors typed differed by locus, with about 620-630 for A, B, C, DRB1 and DQB1, more than 500 for DQA1, over 600 for DPA1, and some 470 for DPB1. Four to six DR-DQ haplotypes were handled as single units for association and clustering, since linkage in the cohort was strong. Among 300 to 500 genotyped donors of the cohort, an average of roughly 230,000 unique TCR beta nucleotide sequences was sequenced per donor, of which approximately 18% were non-productive.

The research as a whole found: In an earlier analysis of fewer than 750 of the donors, most TCR beta V segments were observed in productive rearrangements about 90% or about 30% of the time, broadly matching IMGT annotations. The only immune exposure information available for the cohort was CMV serostatus. A few of the identified cytomegalovirus-associated TCR beta chains were confirmed in vitro to be specific for cytomegalovirus antigens. A further reported finding was that TCR beta sequences accurately predicted the HLA-A and HLA-B alleles for most subjects in the first cohort. In a later analysis, over 15,000 TCR beta sequences were associated with specific HLA alleles at a false discovery rate of 0.05. Linkage disequilibrium might explain the correlated functional status among segregating V segments, but an unknown experimental factor could not be ruled out. Because counts were too low, some 16 rarely observed V segments, including chromosome 9 orphons, were excluded from the earlier analysis of 587 of the donors. An association between a missense DCLRE1C variant and V-gene and J-gene trimming of TCR beta chains was found in a later genetic analysis and replicated in an independent cohort. In a later analysis, HLA-associated TCR beta chains were found to be more clonally expanded and to have lower generation probabilities than equally common non-associated chains. A cluster of highly shared sequence variants was judged likely to be a technical artifact of the sequencing pipeline. According to a later analysis, most CMV-associated TCR beta chains appeared to be HLA-restricted, and the HLA associations seemed to be driven largely by CMV exposure. Most TCR sequences were observed very rarely across donors, whereas some public TCRs were present in many individuals. A later analysis reported that several top co-occurrence clusters appeared linked to parvovirus B19, influenza, CMV and Epstein-Barr virus. In the study, 150 to 200 TCR beta chains were listed as associated with cytomegalovirus. Because HLA typing was unavailable for some donors at each locus, only the typed subset was used in association tests. Presence/absence analyses assumed roughly uniform sequencing depth across donors, an assumption that may not hold. The 87-base-pair reads could not distinguish some IMGT-functional V segments, including TRBV6-2 and TRBV6-3, so those segments were excluded. In a later genetic analysis, fewer N-insertions in productive TCRs were reported among donors in an Asian-associated ancestry cluster than the roughly 640-donor mean. According to the authors, the approach could potentially be generalized to other disease states and immunological phenotypes. The classifier was reported to diagnose cytomegalovirus status with high specificity and sensitivity in both the original and validation cohorts. The cohort was sequenced for TCR beta chains only, and without alpha or paired-chain data the features that could be detected were limited. In a later analysis, the rate of TCR association differed among HLA loci, with DRB1 alleles having the most associated TCRs and HLA-C alleles having the fewest. Assigning TCR associations to individual alleles was difficult when HLA alleles, especially DR and DQ, strongly co-occurred.

The cohort was made up of hundreds of healthy bone marrow donors. At the time of sampling, all cohort members were nominally healthy, though unrecorded immune exposures were likely present. The donor tested CMV seropositive and was one of the 289 seropositive cohort members. A peripheral blood sample was provided by each donor, and peripheral blood mononuclear cells were used for TCR beta sequencing. The Qiagen DNeasy Blood Extraction Kit was used to extract genomic DNA from the blood cell samples. Regarding this clone: Its antigen target is currently unknown.

The CDR1 and CDR2 encoded by the germline V gene (reference sequence) are MNHEY and SMNVEV. The CDR3 starts with the cysteine, ends with the phenylalanine, and has 16 residues. Just CDR3 DNA is preserved here, 48 bases in frame from base 1. Trimming takes 5 bases off V and 3 bases off J; junction bases not matched to a gene: 8. Receptor libraries were prepared by the immunoSEQ multiplex PCR assay. The multiplex PCR relied on a mix of 60 forward primers for TCR Vbeta segments and 13 reverse primers for TCR Jbeta segments. The CDR3 region of rearranged TCR beta genes was amplified from genomic DNA by a multiplex PCR assay. The amplified TCR beta libraries were sequenced on the Illumina HiSeq System as 87-base-pair reads. In the paper's pipeline: In a later analysis, some 80 million unique TCR beta chains were counted across the 650 to 700 repertoires, and approximately 11 million of these chains were shared by at least two donors. Raw reads were error-corrected and collapsed into unique sequences by a nearest-neighbor algorithm in which closely related sequences were merged to remove PCR and sequencing errors. V, D and J gene segments were assigned by aligning CDR3 sequences to IMGT reference sequences. For a sequence to be retained, a match of at least six nucleotides to both a V gene segment and a J gene segment was required. Rearrangements were classified as productive when the CDR3 lacked stop codons and remained in frame with V and J, and all other rearrangements were classified as non-productive. Following IMGT convention, CDR3 was defined as the stretch from the second conserved V-encoded cysteine up to the conserved J-encoded phenylalanine. The earlier analysis of a few hundred of the donors excluded sequences that lacked an unambiguous match to a single V gene segment. In an earlier analysis of approximately 560 of the donors, a V segment was called functional when productive rearrangements were above 56.7%, and segregating when the standard deviation between donors exceeded 5%. A statistical classification framework was developed to diagnose cytomegalovirus status using the catalog of TCR beta chain sequences. V and J gene assignment, in a later analysis, came from comparing TCR nucleotide sequences with IMGT/GENE-DB human TR gene sequences. Using the TCRdist pipeline, a later analysis assigned CDR3 sequences along with most-parsimonious VDJ recombination scenarios. In a later analysis, each TCR beta chain was defined by its CDR3 amino acid sequence together with its V-gene family, and reads without a unique V-gene family were excluded. To address suspected cross-contamination and a sequencing artifact, a later analysis removed 592 highly shared, low-generation-probability nucleotide sequences. For each public chain, a later analysis derived a clonal expansion index from normalized ranks of inferred template counts within each repertoire. In a later analysis, generation probabilities were computed with a VDJ recombination model fitted to out-of-frame rearrangements, and the resulting probabilities were checked against IGoR. In a later analysis, hypergeometric tests were used to score TCR-TCR, TCR-HLA and TCR-CMV co-occurrence, with a repertoire-size bias correction applied to TCR pairs. A later analysis estimated false discovery rates by permuting HLA or CMV assignments 20 times. In a later analysis, co-occurring TCRs were grouped using DBSCAN, with TCRdist sequence similarity added in when clustering inside HLA-allele-positive subsets. Repertoires with fewer than 30,000 or more than 120,000 public chains, plus five repertoires with anomalous nucleotide sharing, were excluded from co-occurrence clustering. TCRdb provides this immuneACCESS table in a form limited to in-frame rearrangements. Some clones are lacking; in checked studies, under half of them reflect an unresolved V gene, and why the rest are absent is not known. V, J and clone size are taken as reported in that table, and D and trimming were inferred from the DNA itself. This specimen's table enumerates about 210,000 clones. The top ten hold roughly 0.89% of the sample.

The receptor was isolated from a woman aged 25 to 39 in good health and CMV-seropositive. The rearranged chain carries TRBV27 and TRBJ1-4, with 8 middle bases fitting TRBD1. Sequencing was carried out using PBMCs. The sequenced DNA is TGTGCCAGCAGTCTTTACGGACAGGGACCTAATGAAAAACTGTTTTTT. It codes for CASSLYGQGPNEKLFF.